The 29 T cell receptor beta chains presented below share a single source sample, sequenced in a study of blood T cell repertoires in COVID-19. Measured with immunoSEQ multiplex PCR; TCRdb has only the in-frame clones, and not every one. In the table there are under 80,000 clones, 65% to 80% of which are singletons. The sample comprised peripheral blood. The receptors originated from a human donor in a cohort sampled during active COVID-19.

This chain joins TRBV19 and TRBJ1-4; D is possibly TRBD1 (5 bases). Trimming removed 7 bases at V and 7 bases at J, with 16 bases between. CDR1 LNHDA and CDR2 SQIVND come from the germline V gene (reference sequence). CDR3 length: 14 amino acids. The CDR3 sequence is CASTKRGVGEKLFF. The CDR3 bases are TGTGCCAGTACCAAGCGGGGGGTAGGTGAAAAACTGTTTTTT.

V is TRBV5-6 and J is TRBJ2-5; TRBD1 matches at 8 bases. Germline-derived CDR1 and CDR2 are SGHDT and YYEEEE. The CDR3 is 13 amino acids. Trimming took 3 bases from V and 4 from J; bases not matched to a gene: 2. The CDR3 reads CASSWQGAETQYF. Written as DNA, the CDR3 is TGTGCCAGCAGCTGGCAGGGGGCAGAGACCCAGTACTTC. Supplemented by reference TRBV5-6 and TRBJ2-5, the full variable domain reads DAGVTQSPTHLIKTRGQQVTLRCSPKSGHDTVSWYQQALGQGPQFIFQYYEEEERQRGNFPDRFSGHQFPNYSSELNVNALLLGDSALYLCASSWQGAETQYFGPGTRLLVL.

The chain has TRBV5-8 and TRBJ1-3; D unresolved. The CDR3 is made up of 15 amino acids. Germline CDR1 reads SGHTS; CDR2 reads YDEGEE. V lost 4 bases and J lost 0, with 11 bases in between. The DNA for the CDR3 is TGTGCCAGCAGCCACCTTACAGTCTCTGGAAACACCATATATTTT. Residues: CASSHLTVSGNTIYF.

The V and J genes are TRBV7-3 and TRBJ2-1; 8 positions agree with TRBD2. The V gene end was trimmed by 8 bases and the J gene end by 4 bases; junction bases not matched to a gene: 4. The CDR3 sequence is 13 residues long. The germline gives CDR1 SGHTA, CDR2 FQGTGA. The CDR3 here is CASGLARYNEQFF. In DNA form, the CDR3 reads TGTGCCAGCGGACTAGCTAGGTACAATGAGCAGTTCTTC.

The V gene is TRBV18, the J gene TRBJ2-3; a weak D match, TRBD1 (6 bases). The ends were cut back, 3 bases at V and 2 bases at J, with 9 bases in the middle. The CDR3 runs 14 residues. In germline, CDR1 is KGHSH, CDR2 LQKENI. The CDR3 DNA follows: TGTGCCAGCTCACCTCAGGGGTTCACAGATACGCAGTATTTT. As protein: CASSPQGFTDTQYF.

This clone came up once. This chain uses TRBV2 with TRBJ2-7, with TRBD1 matching over 9 bases. V lost 7 bases, J lost 0 bases, and 4 bases stayed unmatched. Germline assignment: CDR1 SNHLY and CDR2 FYNNEI. The CDR3 is 14 residues long. This CDR3 is CASKRQGDSYEQYF. The DNA of the CDR3 is TGTGCCAGCAAGAGACAGGGGGACTCCTACGAGCAGTACTTC.

In DNA form, the CDR3 reads TGTGCCAGCACCCTCCGGGACAGGGGCTACGAGCAGTACTTC. Protein: CASTLRDRGYEQYF. The genes are TRBV7-2 and TRBJ2-7, with TRBD1 matching 10 bases. From germline, CDR1 is SGHTA and CDR2 FQGNSA. There are 14 residues in the CDR3. The V and J ends lost 7 bases and 3 bases, in that order; junction bases with no gene match: 6.

This clone was seen more than once but under ten times. This chain links TRBV19 with TRBJ1-2; tentative D call: TRBD1 (5 bases). Germline CDR1 is LNHDA and CDR2 is SQIVND (reference sequence). V lost 3 bases and J lost 2, with 7 bases in between. This CDR3 is built from 13 residues. DNA of the CDR3: TGTGCCAGTAGTATGGCAGGGAACTATGGCTACACCTTC. It is translated as CASSMAGNYGYTF. Full variable domain (rest looked up from reference TRBV19 and TRBJ1-2): DGGITQSPKYLFRKEGQNVTLSCEQNLNHDAMYWYRQDPGQGLRLIYYSQIVNDFQKGDIAEGYSVSREKKESFPLTVTSAQKNPTAFYLCASSMAGNYGYTFGSGTRLTVV.

The CDR3 DNA reads TGTGCCAGCAGTCCCCGGACTAGCGGCGAGACCCAGTACTTC. This codes for CASSPRTSGETQYF. The rearrangement links TRBV6-5 to TRBJ2-5, with 10 bases matching TRBD2. Germline V lookup: CDR1 MNHEY, CDR2 SVGAGI. The junction had 5 bases not matched to a gene; V was cut back by 5 bases and J by 5 bases. There are 14 residues in the CDR3.

The rearrangement links TRBV7-9 to TRBJ2-5; 13 bases fit TRBD2. Germline loops: CDR1 SEHNR, CDR2 FQNEAQ (reference sequence). Germline trimming cut 1 base from V and 2 bases from J; bases unmatched to any gene: 4. The CDR3 totals 17 residues. The CDR3 DNA reads as TGTGCCAGCAGCTTAGATCGACTAGCGGGAGGACAAGAGACCCAGTACTTC. This encodes CASSLDRLAGGQETQYF. Complete variable domain (other parts from reference TRBV7-9 and TRBJ2-5): DTGVSQNPRHKITKRGQNVTFRCDPISEHNRLYWYRQTLGQGPEFLTYFQNEAQLEKSRLLSDRFSAERPKGSFSTLEIQRTEQGDSAMYLCASSLDRLAGGQETQYFGPGTRLLVL.

Concerning this clone itself: At the DNA level, this CDR3 is encoded by other sequences in the same sample as well. V gene TRBV19 combines with J gene TRBJ2-5; D possibly corresponds to TRBD2 (6 bases). The germline V gene encodes CDR1 LNHDA and CDR2 SQIVND (reference sequence). The CDR3 length is 13 residues. The ends were cut back, 3 bases at V and 2 bases at J, with 7 bases in the middle. CDR3 sequence: CASSISGQETQYF. The CDR3 DNA is TGTGCCAGTAGTATTAGCGGACAAGAGACCCAGTACTTC.

This chain connects TRBV11-2 to TRBJ2-7; D unresolved. Trimming left V 2 bases short and J 3 bases short, with 8 bases between. This CDR3 is 13 amino acids long. Germline CDR1 reads SGHAT; CDR2 reads FQNNGV. This chain's CDR3 is CASSLQSVYEQYF. Written as DNA, the CDR3 is TGTGCCAGCAGCTTACAGTCAGTCTACGAGCAGTACTTC. Based on the CDR3 plus reference TRBV11-2 and TRBJ2-7, the full variable domain is EAGVAQSPRYKIIEKRQSVAFWCNPISGHATLYWYQQILGQGPKLLIQFQNNGVVDDSQLPKDRFSAERLKGVDSTLKIQPAKLEDSAVYLCASSLQSVYEQYFGPGTRLTVT.

CDR3 residues: CASSPGLTPYEQYF. CDR3 DNA: TGTGCCAGCAGCCCGGGACTCACCCCCTACGAGCAGTACTTC. The J gene is TRBJ2-7, the V gene TRBV9; possible D gene TRBD2, 6 bases. CDR3 length equals 14 residues. The V gene lost 4 bases and the J gene lost 2 bases, with 13 bases spanning the gap. CDR1 and CDR2 from the germline V gene are SGDLS and YYNGEE.

This clone was recorded once. The V gene is TRBV7-2, the J gene TRBJ2-1; 10 nucleotides line up with TRBD2. CDR1 is SGHTA and CDR2 is FQGNSA in the germline V gene. With V trimmed by 5 bases and J by 8 bases, 9 bases remained unmatched. CDR3 size: 15 residues. The CDR3 DNA follows: TGTGCCAGCAGCAATTGGGCTAGCGGGAGTGATGAGCAGTTCTTC. It translates to CASSNWASGSDEQFF.

The chain combines TRBV25-1 with TRBJ1-2, with D possibly TRBD1 on 5 matching bases. Germline lookup yields CDR1 MGHDK and CDR2 SYGVNS. The V end lost 2 bases, the J end lost 4 bases, and 11 bases lay between the germline ends. The CDR3 has 14 amino acids. The CDR3 region has the DNA TGTGCCAGCAGTGAACGGAGGGGTGGCTATGGCTACACCTTC. Translation gives CASSERRGGYGYTF.

The chain combines TRBV7-2 with TRBJ2-4, with 7 bases identical to TRBD1. CDR1 is SGHTA and CDR2 is FQGNSA in the germline V gene. V was pared by 5 bases and J by 0 bases, with 13 bases of the junction left unmatched. The CDR3 sequence is 18 residues long. This CDR3 is CASSEASGQGEAKNIQYF. The CDR3 nucleotides read TGTGCCAGCAGCGAGGCGTCGGGGCAGGGGGAAGCCAAAAACATTCAGTACTTC.

The rearrangement joins TRBV27 to TRBJ1-3, with TRBD1 identical over 10 bases. The trim removed 9 bases at V and 4 bases at J, leaving 9 bases unmatched. Per the germline V gene, CDR1 is MNHEY and CDR2 is SMNVEV (reference sequence). The CDR3 contains 15 residues. CDR3 in amino acids: CARARQGAPGNTIYF. In DNA form, the CDR3 reads TGTGCCAGAGCACGACAGGGGGCGCCCGGAAACACCATATATTTT.

The chain's CDR3 is CSGLTGLGGGYTF. The CDR3 DNA is TGCAGCGGCTTGACAGGGCTGGGGGGTGGCTACACCTTC. The V call is TRBV29-1, the J call TRBJ1-2; 7 bases fit TRBD1. CDR3 size: 13 residues. J gave up 7 bases and V 7 bases, and 12 bases lay outside the gene matches. In germline, CDR1 is SQVTM, CDR2 ANQGSEA.

This clone was observed a handful of times. The chain is built from TRBV28 and TRBJ1-6; D may be TRBD1 (5 bases). CDR3 length equals 15 residues. Trimming stripped 0 bases from V and 7 bases from J, with 10 bases between. CDR1 MDHEN and CDR2 SYDVKM come from the germline V gene. Written as DNA, the CDR3 is TGTGCCAGCAGTTTATGGGCAGGGATCAATTCACCCCTCCACTTT. Translation gives CASSLWAGINSPLHF.

The J gene is TRBJ1-5, the V gene TRBV2; tentatively, D is TRBD1 (6 bases). The V gene lost 0 bases and the J gene lost 5 bases, with 11 bases spanning the gap. Germline V gene lookup returns CDR1 SNHLY and CDR2 FYNNEI. This CDR3 is 15 amino acids long. The CDR3 sequence is CASSEAGGGHQPQHF. The DNA for the CDR3 is TGTGCCAGCAGTGAAGCTGGGGGGGGCCATCAGCCCCAGCATTTT.

This clone was found a few times. The J gene is TRBJ2-7, the V gene TRBV19; the D gene is possibly TRBD1 (5 bases). The germline gives CDR1 LNHDA, CDR2 SQIVND (reference sequence). The CDR3 totals 13 residues. The V end was cut by 1 base, the J end by 6 bases, with 10 bases between. DNA for the CDR3: TGTGCCAGTAGTATAGCGCCAGGGATCGAGCAGTACTTC. Translated: CASSIAPGIEQYF.

This chain connects TRBV5-4 to TRBJ2-3, with TRBD2 as a possible D gene (6 bases). The V and J ends lost 0 bases and 5 bases respectively, with 13 bases between them. CDR3 length equals 15 residues. Germline V gene lookup returns CDR1 SGHNT and CDR2 YYREEE (reference sequence). The CDR3 sequence: CASSLAPGRLDTQYF. The CDR3, as DNA: TGTGCCAGCAGCTTGGCTCCAGGGAGGTTAGATACGCAGTATTTT.

V gene TRBV5-4 combines with J gene TRBJ2-1, with 8 bases fitting TRBD2. Trimming cost V 1 base and J 4 bases; bases outside gene matches: 4. The CDR3 runs 15 residues. CDR1 and CDR2 (germline): SGHNT, YYREEE (reference sequence). For the CDR3, the DNA is TGTGCCAGCAGCTTGTCCGCGGGAGGTTACAATGAGCAGTTCTTC. Its protein product is CASSLSAGGYNEQFF. Full variable domain (remainder filled in from reference TRBV5-4 and TRBJ2-1): ETGVTQSPTHLIKTRGQQVTLRCSSQSGHNTVSWYQQALGQGPQFIFQYYREEENGRGNFPPRFSGLQFPNYSSELNVNALELDDSALYLCASSLSAGGYNEQFFGPGTRLTVL.

This rearrangement joins TRBV29-1 to TRBJ1-4; no clear D. The CDR3 is 12 residues long. Germline V CDR1 and CDR2: SQVTM, ANQGSEA. V gave up 2 bases and J gave up 1 base, with 2 bases separating them. CDR3 sequence: CSVEQTNEKLFF. CDR3 coding DNA: TGCAGCGTTGAACAAACTAATGAAAAACTGTTTTTT.

The rearrangement joins TRBV7-9 to TRBJ2-3; TRBD2 matches at 9 bases. The germline V gene has CDR1 SEHNR and CDR2 FQNEAQ (reference sequence). The CDR3 loop spans 15 amino acids. V trimming: 3 bases; J trimming: 2 bases; junction bases outside the gene matches: 3. The CDR3 sequence is CASSFLAGYTDTQYF. Written as DNA, the CDR3 is TGTGCCAGCAGCTTCCTAGCGGGGTACACAGATACGCAGTATTTT.

The V call is TRBV27, the J call TRBJ1-1; no firm D call. Between the trimmed V and J ends, which lost 3 bases and 4 bases, there was a span of 12 bases. Germline V CDR1 and CDR2: MNHEY, SMNVEV (reference sequence). The CDR3 spans 14 residues. In nucleotides, the CDR3 is TGTGCCAGCAGTTTGAGACCGGGGAGCACTGAAGCTTTCTTT. It translates to CASSLRPGSTEAFF.

The chain carries TRBV24-1 and TRBJ2-5; 7 bases are a match to TRBD1. CDR1 is KGHDR and CDR2 is SFDVKD in the germline V gene. The ends lost 3 bases at V and 3 bases at J; junction bases unmatched: 6. This CDR3 is 15 amino acids long. The CDR3 DNA is TGTGCCACCAGTGATCGTTTGACAGGGAAAGAGACCCAGTACTTC. Encoded protein: CATSDRLTGKETQYF.

The chain joins TRBV28 to TRBJ1-6, with D maybe TRBD1 (6 bases). Germline lookup yields CDR1 MDHEN and CDR2 SYDVKM. This CDR3 region has 14 residues. Trimming took 8 bases from V and 7 from J, leaving 15 bases between them. The CDR3 region is CASSLPGHNSPLHF. CDR3 nucleotide sequence: TGTGCCAGCTCCCTTCCGGGACACAATTCACCCCTCCACTTT.

V usage is TRBV4-2 and J usage is TRBJ2-2; 12 nucleotides agree with TRBD2. The trim removed 2 bases at V and 6 bases at J, leaving 7 bases unmatched. The CDR3 is 17 residues long. Per germline, CDR1 LGHNA and CDR2 YNFKEQ. The DNA for the CDR3 is TGTGCCAGCAGCCAACGAAGCCTAGCGGGAGGGGCCGGGGAGCTGTTTTTT. It is translated as CASSQRSLAGGAGELFF.